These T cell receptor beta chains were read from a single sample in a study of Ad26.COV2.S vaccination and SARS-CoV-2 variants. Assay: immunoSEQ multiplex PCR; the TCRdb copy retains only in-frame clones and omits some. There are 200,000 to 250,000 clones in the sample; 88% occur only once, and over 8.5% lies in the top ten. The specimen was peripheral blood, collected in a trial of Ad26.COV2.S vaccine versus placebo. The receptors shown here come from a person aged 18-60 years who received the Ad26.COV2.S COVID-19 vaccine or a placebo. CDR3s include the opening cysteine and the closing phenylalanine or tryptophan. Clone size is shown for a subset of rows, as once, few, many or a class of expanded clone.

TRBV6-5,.,CASRETGGAKYGYTF
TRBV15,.,CATSRDATGGTGELFF
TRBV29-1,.,CSVAMLIANYGYTF
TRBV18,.,CASSPARAVNEQYF
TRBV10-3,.,CAISESQSSGANVLTF
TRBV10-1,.,CASSPRRVRGHEDEQYF
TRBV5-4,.,CASSTLAGGPHTQYF
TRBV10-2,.,CASTGTSGKRTQYF
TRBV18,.,CASSPRTESGYGYTF
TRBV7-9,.,CASSLAPSGYEQYF
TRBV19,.,CASSSGLAGARGEQFF
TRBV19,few,CASSLGARGNQPQHF
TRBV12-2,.,CASRLVDPGTGTGRASAFF
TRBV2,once,CASRRAAGGDTQYF
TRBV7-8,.,CASTIAGGREQFF
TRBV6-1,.,CASSETGKRVIQYF
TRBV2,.,CASSGGLASTDTQYF
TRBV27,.,CASSFHGLPEAFF
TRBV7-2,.,CASSLNLGPDTQYF
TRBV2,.,CASSTGANEKLFF
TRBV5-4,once,CASSFRQGRRTDTQYF
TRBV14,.,CASSPQGSSEKLFF
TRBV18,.,CASSPRDPRNTEAFF
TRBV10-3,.,CAISESTRSGETQYF
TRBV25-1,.,CASRLGDQPQHF
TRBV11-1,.,CASSPTGGAPETQYF
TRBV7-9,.,CASSPRTSRAEQYF
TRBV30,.,CAWRLGINTEAFF
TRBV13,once,CASSLGGHDQPQHF
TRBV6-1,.,CASSVLTSGKVTGELFF
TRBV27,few,CASRLLAGSTDTQYF
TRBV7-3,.,CASSPATGGAGELFF
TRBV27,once,CASSSLPLAGNYNEQFF
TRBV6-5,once,CASKRDPSYEQYF
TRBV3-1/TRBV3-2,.,CASSQAGAIGYTF
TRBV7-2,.,CASSRQGGRAEAFF
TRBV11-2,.,CASSWEGRLAVEQYF
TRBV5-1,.,CASSTSGLAGDFTDTQYF
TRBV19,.,CASSTTSGRWDTQYF
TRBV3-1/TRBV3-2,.,CASSRTSGADTQYF
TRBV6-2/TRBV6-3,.,CASSYGQGRVYEQYF
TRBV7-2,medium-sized,CASSSGQGWGANEKLFF
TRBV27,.,CASSFTTGRKNTEAFF
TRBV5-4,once,CASSLTTSYEQYF
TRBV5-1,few,CASSQDGDMNTEAFF
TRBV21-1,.,CASTPYGYTF
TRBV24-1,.,CATSDGFYNEQFF
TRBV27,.,CASSYPGLAVDEQYF
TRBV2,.,CASSGMVYGYTF
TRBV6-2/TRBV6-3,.,CASSEGAGQPQHF
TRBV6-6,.,CAIRPAGDSLYEQYF
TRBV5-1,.,CASSLGLDTQYF
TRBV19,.,CASSKGFGANVLTF
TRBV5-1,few,CATGGLAGDTGELFF
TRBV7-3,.,CASSPGAKNEQYF
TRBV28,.,CASSETGVGNQPQHF